The 18 T cell receptor beta chains below all came from one sample that was sequenced in a study of Tregs in tolerant kidney transplant recipients. Data came from immunoSEQ multiplex PCR; TCRdb stores just in-frame clones and leaves some out. The profile shows about 44,000 clones, roughly 96% of them singletons. These receptors' targets are unknown. Input material: Tregs from blood cultured with allogeneic cells. These receptors all come from a human donor in good health.

The rearrangement joins TRBV5-5 to TRBJ1-1, with no clear D. From germline, CDR1 is SGHKS and CDR2 YYEKEE (reference sequence). The V and J ends lost 4 bases and 11 bases respectively, with 15 bases between them. The CDR3 loop spans 12 amino acids. CDR3 bases: TGTGCCAGCAGCGAAGCCGGATGGCGGGCTTTCTTT. Amino acids: CASSEAGWRAFF.

The V call is TRBV5-4, the J call TRBJ2-7, with 10 bases identical to TRBD2. V trimming: 1 base; J trimming: 2 bases; junction bases outside the gene matches: 3. CDR3 length: 15 residues. Germline loops: CDR1 SGHNT, CDR2 YYREEE (reference sequence). The CDR3, as DNA: TGTGCCAGCAGCTTGCTTAGCGGGGGGCCCTACGAGCAGTACTTC. This sequence encodes CASSLLSGGPYEQYF.

The chain joins TRBV6-4 to TRBJ2-1; the match to TRBD2 covers 9 bases. The V and J ends lost 5 bases and 8 bases, in that order; junction bases with no gene match: 7. Germline values: CDR1 MRHNA, CDR2 SNTAGT. This CDR3 contains 14 residues. The CDR3 reads CASSTGTSYDEQFF. CDR3 nucleotides: TGTGCCAGCAGTACCGGGACTAGCTATGATGAGCAGTTCTTC.

This sequence joins TRBV2 and TRBJ1-1; D is unclear. Per the germline V gene, CDR1 is SNHLY and CDR2 is FYNNEI. This CDR3 has 13 residues. V lost 8 bases and J 0 bases, leaving 10 bases between the germline ends. This CDR3 is CASGAEMNTEAFF. In DNA form, the CDR3 reads TGTGCCAGCGGCGCTGAAATGAACACTGAAGCTTTCTTT. Drawing the rest from reference TRBV2 and TRBJ1-1, the complete variable domain is EPEVTQTPSHQVTQMGQEVILRCVPISNHLYFYWYRQILGQKVEFLVSFYNNEISEKSEIFDDQFSVERPDGSNFTLKIRSTKLEDSAMYFCASGAEMNTEAFFGQGTRLTVV.

The rearrangement links TRBV6-5 to TRBJ2-7, with TRBD1 matching 8 bases. This CDR3 spans 12 amino acids. Losses at the gene ends were 5 bases for V and 6 bases for J; bases not matched to a gene: 3. The germline V gene encodes CDR1 MNHEY and CDR2 SVGAGI. The CDR3 loop reads CASSRTGFEQYF. Written as DNA, the CDR3 is TGTGCCAGCAGTAGGACAGGGTTCGAGCAGTACTTC.

The gene calls are TRBV5-4 and TRBJ2-2; TRBD2 matches 10 bases. J gave up 0 bases and V 0 bases, and 8 bases lay outside the gene matches. CDR3 size: 19 residues. CDR1 SGHNT and CDR2 YYREEE come from the germline V gene (reference sequence). The CDR3 is CASSLGLIAGGSNTGELFF. The DNA of the CDR3 is TGTGCCAGCAGCTTGGGGCTAATAGCGGGAGGTTCGAACACCGGGGAGCTGTTTTTT.

V gene TRBV11-3 combines with J gene TRBJ2-1; 11 bases map to TRBD2. CDR3 length: 16 amino acids. J was trimmed by 6 bases and V by 2 bases; bases with no gene match: 6. The germline V gene encodes CDR1 SGHNT and CDR2 YENEEA. CDR3 protein: CASSLTSGGFGNEQFF. The CDR3 bases are TGTGCCAGCAGCTTAACTAGCGGGGGCTTTGGCAATGAGCAGTTCTTC. The variable domain in full, with the rest retrieved from reference TRBV11-3 and TRBJ2-1, is EAGVVQSPRYKIIEKKQPVAFWCNPISGHNTLYWYLQNLGQGPELLIRYENEEAVDDSQLPKDRFSAERLKGVDSTLKIQPAELGDSAVYLCASSLTSGGFGNEQFFGPGTRLTVL.

The chain recombines TRBV7-6 with TRBJ1-1, with D perhaps TRBD1 (6 bases). In germline, CDR1 is SGHVS, CDR2 FNYEAQ. Trimming took 4 bases from V and 0 from J, leaving 15 bases between them. The CDR3 runs 16 residues. The CDR3 DNA reads as TGTGCCAGCAGCTCAGGGGCTACAGGGATGAACACTGAAGCTTTCTTT. It codes for CASSSGATGMNTEAFF.

The chain links TRBV15 to TRBJ2-5; TRBD2 is a possible D gene (7 bases). This CDR3 region has 13 residues. Deletions cut 6 bases from V and 10 bases from J, with 18 bases between. Looked up from germline, CDR1 is LNHNV and CDR2 is YYDKDF (reference sequence). CDR3 in amino acids: CATRSGGAGVQYF. The DNA of the CDR3 is TGTGCCACCAGAAGTGGGGGGGCCGGGGTCCAGTACTTC.

The V call is TRBV5-1, the J call TRBJ2-5, with D unresolved. V was pared by 0 bases and J by 5 bases, with 14 bases between. Looked up from germline, CDR1 is SGHRS and CDR2 is YFSETQ. The CDR3 covers 15 residues. CDR3 in DNA: TGCGCCAGCAGCTTGGGGATCTCCCTGTGGGAGACCCAGTACTTC. Its protein product is CASSLGISLWETQYF.

This chain connects TRBV30 to TRBJ2-7; the match to TRBD2 covers 9 bases. V dropped 3 bases and J dropped 3; count of bases not matched to a gene: 9. This CDR3 has 15 residues. CDR1 and CDR2 from the germline V gene are GTSNPN and SVGIG (reference sequence). CDR3 DNA sequence: TGTGCCTGGAGCGTTAGCGGGAGTTACCTCTACGAGCAGTACTTC. This sequence encodes CAWSVSGSYLYEQYF.

This clone was counted once. This rearrangement joins TRBV5-1 to TRBJ1-1; D unresolved. V shed 0 bases and J shed 5 bases, with 11 bases lying between them. The germline V gene has CDR1 SGHRS and CDR2 YFSETQ. This CDR3 region has 14 residues. The CDR3 spells CASSLDPFETEAFF. CDR3 DNA: TGCGCCAGCAGCTTGGATCCCTTCGAGACTGAAGCTTTCTTT. Full variable domain (remainder filled in from reference TRBV5-1 and TRBJ1-1): KAGVTQTPRYLIKTRGQQVTLSCSPISGHRSVSWYQQTPGQGLQFLFEYFSETQRNKGNFPGRFSGRQFSNSRSEMNVSTLELGDSALYLCASSLDPFETEAFFGQGTRLTVV.

The V and J genes are TRBV5-8 and TRBJ1-4; D call uncertain. The CDR3 contains 14 residues. Germline assignment: CDR1 SGHTS and CDR2 YDEGEE. The V end lost 1 base, the J end lost 7 bases, and 11 bases lay between the germline ends. CDR3 coding DNA: TGTGCCAGCAGCTTGTACTACACGCCTGAAAAACTGTTTTTT. Protein product: CASSLYYTPEKLFF.

The chain recombines TRBV7-8 with TRBJ1-2; 8 positions match TRBD1. Germline V lookup: CDR1 SGHVS, CDR2 FQNEAQ. The CDR3 has 15 residues. V lost 5 bases and J lost 4; bases outside the gene matches: 9. CDR3 sequence reads: CASSRWGQASYGYTF. The CDR3 DNA reads as TGTGCCAGCAGCCGTTGGGGACAGGCCTCCTATGGCTACACCTTC.

The chain couples TRBV7-2 to TRBJ2-1, with 8 bases matching TRBD2. Trimming removed 0 bases from V and 7 bases from J; junction bases left unmatched: 8. CDR1 SGHTA and CDR2 FQGNSA come from the germline V gene. This CDR3 has 16 residues. The CDR3 DNA is TGTGCCAGCAGCTTAGCGGGGCGCGGGAGGTTTAATGAGCAGTTCTTC. Translated, it gives CASSLAGRGRFNEQFF.

The chain employs TRBV4-1 and TRBJ2-5; D is unclear. Germline V gene sequence: CDR1 MGHRA, CDR2 YSYEKL. CDR3 size: 12 residues. V gave up 8 bases and J gave up 0 bases, with 7 bases separating them. The CDR3 DNA follows: TGCGCCAGCGCTGGAGACCAAGAGACCCAGTACTTC. It yields the protein CASAGDQETQYF.

The rearrangement links TRBV6-6 to TRBJ1-2; D gene ambiguous. V was pared by 6 bases and J by 6 bases, with 11 bases between. CDR1 and CDR2 from the germline V gene are MNHNY and SVGAGI (reference sequence). This CDR3 has 12 amino acids. Here the CDR3 reads CASSPTGDGYTF. DNA of the CDR3: TGTGCCAGCAGCCCCACCGGGGATGGCTACACCTTC.

The CDR3 nucleotides are TGTGCCAGCAGCTTAGTGATGCGGGTTAGGTCTGGGGCCAACGTCCTGACTTTC. Residues: CASSLVMRVRSGANVLTF. The chain uses TRBV11-2 and TRBJ2-6; a weak D match, TRBD2 (5 bases). This CDR3 spans 18 amino acids. Trimming left V 1 base short and J 1 base short, with 14 bases between. Germline loops: CDR1 SGHAT, CDR2 FQNNGV.